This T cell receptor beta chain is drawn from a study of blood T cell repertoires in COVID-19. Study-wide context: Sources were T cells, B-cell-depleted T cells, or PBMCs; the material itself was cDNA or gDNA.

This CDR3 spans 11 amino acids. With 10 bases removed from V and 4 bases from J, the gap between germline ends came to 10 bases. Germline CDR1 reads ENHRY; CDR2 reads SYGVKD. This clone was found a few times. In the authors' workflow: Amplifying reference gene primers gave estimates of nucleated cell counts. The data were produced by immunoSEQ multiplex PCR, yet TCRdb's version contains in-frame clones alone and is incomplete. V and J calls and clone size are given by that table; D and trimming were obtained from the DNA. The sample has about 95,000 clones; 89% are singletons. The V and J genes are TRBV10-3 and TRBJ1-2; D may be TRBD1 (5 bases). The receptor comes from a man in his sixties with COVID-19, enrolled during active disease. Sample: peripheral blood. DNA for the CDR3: TGTGCCACCGGCGACAGCTATGGCTACACCTTC. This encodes CATGDSYGYTF.